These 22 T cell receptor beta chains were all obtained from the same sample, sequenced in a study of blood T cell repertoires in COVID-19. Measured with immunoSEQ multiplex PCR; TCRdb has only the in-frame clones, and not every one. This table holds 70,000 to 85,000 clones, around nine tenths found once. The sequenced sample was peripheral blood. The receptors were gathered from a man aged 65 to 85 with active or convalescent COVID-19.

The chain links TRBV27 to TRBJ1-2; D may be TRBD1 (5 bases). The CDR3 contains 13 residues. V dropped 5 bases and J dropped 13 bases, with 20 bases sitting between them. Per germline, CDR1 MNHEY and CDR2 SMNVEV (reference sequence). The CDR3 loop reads CASSIDSSRPCTF. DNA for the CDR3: TGTGCCAGCAGTATCGACAGTTCGAGGCCTTGCACCTTC.

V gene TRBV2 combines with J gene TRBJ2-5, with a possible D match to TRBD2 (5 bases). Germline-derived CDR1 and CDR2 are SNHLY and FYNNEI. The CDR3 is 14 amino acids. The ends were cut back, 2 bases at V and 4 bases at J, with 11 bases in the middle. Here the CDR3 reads CASSERLRGETQYF. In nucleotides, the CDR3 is TGTGCCAGCAGTGAAAGGCTCCGGGGAGAGACCCAGTACTTC.

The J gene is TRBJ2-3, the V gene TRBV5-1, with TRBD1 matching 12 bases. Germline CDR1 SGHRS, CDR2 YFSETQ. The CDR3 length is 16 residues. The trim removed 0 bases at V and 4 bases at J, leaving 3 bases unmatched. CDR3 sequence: CASSLAGTGGADTQYF. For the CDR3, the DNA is TGCGCCAGCAGCTTGGCGGGGACAGGGGGCGCAGATACGCAGTATTTT.

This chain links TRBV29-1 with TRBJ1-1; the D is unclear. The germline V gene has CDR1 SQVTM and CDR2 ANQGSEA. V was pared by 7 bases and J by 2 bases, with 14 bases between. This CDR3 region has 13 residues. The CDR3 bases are TGCAGCGCTTCCCGGGGTTCAAACACTGAAGCTTTCTTT. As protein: CSASRGSNTEAFF.

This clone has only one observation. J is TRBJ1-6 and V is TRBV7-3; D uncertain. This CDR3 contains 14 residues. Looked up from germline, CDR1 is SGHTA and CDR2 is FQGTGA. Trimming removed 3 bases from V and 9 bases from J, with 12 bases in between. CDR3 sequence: CASSLEGSGSPLHF. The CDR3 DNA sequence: TGTGCCAGCAGCTTGGAGGGATCGGGTTCACCCCTCCACTTT.

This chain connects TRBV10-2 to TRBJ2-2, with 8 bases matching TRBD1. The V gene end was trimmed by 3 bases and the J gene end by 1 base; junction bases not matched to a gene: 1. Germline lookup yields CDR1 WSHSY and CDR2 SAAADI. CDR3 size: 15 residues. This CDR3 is CASSDGTGNTGELFF. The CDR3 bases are TGCGCCAGCAGTGACGGGACAGGGAACACCGGGGAGCTGTTTTTT.

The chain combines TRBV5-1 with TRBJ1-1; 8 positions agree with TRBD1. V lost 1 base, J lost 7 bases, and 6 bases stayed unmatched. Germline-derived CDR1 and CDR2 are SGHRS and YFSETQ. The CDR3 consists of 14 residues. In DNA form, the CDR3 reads TGCGCCAGCAGCTTGTCGGCAGGGGGCAGTGAAGCTTTCTTT. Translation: CASSLSAGGSEAFF. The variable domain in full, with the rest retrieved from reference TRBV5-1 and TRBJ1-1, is KAGVTQTPRYLIKTRGQQVTLSCSPISGHRSVSWYQQTPGQGLQFLFEYFSETQRNKGNFPGRFSGRQFSNSRSEMNVSTLELGDSALYLCASSLSAGGSEAFFGQGTRLTVV.

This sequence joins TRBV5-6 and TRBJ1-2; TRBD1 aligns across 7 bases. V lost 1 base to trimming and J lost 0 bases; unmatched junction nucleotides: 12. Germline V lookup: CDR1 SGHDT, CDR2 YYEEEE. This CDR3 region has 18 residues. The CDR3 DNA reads TGTGCCAGCAGCTTGCTTCAACGCCGGGACAGAACTAACTATGGCTACACCTTC. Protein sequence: CASSLLQRRDRTNYGYTF.

The CDR3 spells CASSQAGGGGPVIFTEAFF. Here the CDR3 DNA reads TGTGCCAGCAGCCAAGCGGGGGGCGGGGGGCCGGTTATTTTCACTGAAGCTTTCTTT. The chain recombines TRBV4-2 with TRBJ1-1, with a possible D match to TRBD1 (6 bases). Trimming cost V 1 base and J 4 bases, with 25 bases left between them. CDR3 length: 19 residues. CDR1 and CDR2 from the germline V gene are LGHNA and YNFKEQ.

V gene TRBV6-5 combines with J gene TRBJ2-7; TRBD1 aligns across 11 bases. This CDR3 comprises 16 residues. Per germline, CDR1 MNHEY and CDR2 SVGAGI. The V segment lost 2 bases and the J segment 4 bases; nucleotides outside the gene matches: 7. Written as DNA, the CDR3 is TGTGCCAGCAGTTACGATAGGACAGGGGGCTCGTACGAGCAGTACTTC. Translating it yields CASSYDRTGGSYEQYF.

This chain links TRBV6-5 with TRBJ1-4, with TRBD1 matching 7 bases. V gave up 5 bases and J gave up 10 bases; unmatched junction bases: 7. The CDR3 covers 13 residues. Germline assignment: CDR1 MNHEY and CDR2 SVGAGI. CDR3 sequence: CASSPDRVGKLFF. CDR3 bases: TGTGCCAGCAGTCCCGACAGGGTAGGAAAACTGTTTTTT.

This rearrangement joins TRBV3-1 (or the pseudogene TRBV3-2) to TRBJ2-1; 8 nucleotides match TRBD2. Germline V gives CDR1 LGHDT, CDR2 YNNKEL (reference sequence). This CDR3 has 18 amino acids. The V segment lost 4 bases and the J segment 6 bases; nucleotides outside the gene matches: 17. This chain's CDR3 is CASSRLGLAHFISNEQFF. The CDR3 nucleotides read TGTGCCAGCAGCCGACTTGGACTAGCCCATTTCATCTCCAATGAGCAGTTCTTC.

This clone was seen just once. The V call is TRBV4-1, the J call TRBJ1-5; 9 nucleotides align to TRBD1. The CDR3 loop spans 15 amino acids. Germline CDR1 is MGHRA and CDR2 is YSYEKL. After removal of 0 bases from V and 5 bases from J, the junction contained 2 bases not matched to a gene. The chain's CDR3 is CASSQEQGAHQPQHF. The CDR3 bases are TGCGCCAGCAGCCAAGAACAGGGGGCGCATCAGCCCCAGCATTTT.

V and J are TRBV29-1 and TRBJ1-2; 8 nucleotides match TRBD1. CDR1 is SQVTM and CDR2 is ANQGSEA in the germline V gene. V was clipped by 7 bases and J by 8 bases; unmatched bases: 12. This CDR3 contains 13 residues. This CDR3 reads CSAQDRATRGYTF. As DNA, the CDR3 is TGCAGCGCACAGGACAGGGCTACTAGAGGCTACACCTTC.

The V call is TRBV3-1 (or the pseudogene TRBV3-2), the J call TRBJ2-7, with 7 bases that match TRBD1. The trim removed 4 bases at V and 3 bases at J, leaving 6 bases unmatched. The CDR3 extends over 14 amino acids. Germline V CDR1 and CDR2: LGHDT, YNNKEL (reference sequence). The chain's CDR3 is CASSPPGQIYEQYF. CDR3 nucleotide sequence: TGTGCCAGCAGCCCACCGGGACAGATCTACGAGCAGTACTTC.

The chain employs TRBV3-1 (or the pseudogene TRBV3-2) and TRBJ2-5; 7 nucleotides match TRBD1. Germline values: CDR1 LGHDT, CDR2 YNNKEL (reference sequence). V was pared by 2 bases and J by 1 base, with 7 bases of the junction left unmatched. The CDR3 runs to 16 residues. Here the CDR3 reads CASSQPTGQAQETQYF. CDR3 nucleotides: TGTGCCAGCAGCCAACCTACTGGACAGGCCCAAGAGACCCAGTACTTC.

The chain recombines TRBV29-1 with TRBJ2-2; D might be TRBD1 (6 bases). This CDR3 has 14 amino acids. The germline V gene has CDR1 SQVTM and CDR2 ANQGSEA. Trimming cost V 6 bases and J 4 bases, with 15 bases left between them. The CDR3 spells CSVRGSVSTGELFF. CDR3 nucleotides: TGCAGCGTGAGGGGGTCCGTGTCCACCGGGGAGCTGTTTTTT.

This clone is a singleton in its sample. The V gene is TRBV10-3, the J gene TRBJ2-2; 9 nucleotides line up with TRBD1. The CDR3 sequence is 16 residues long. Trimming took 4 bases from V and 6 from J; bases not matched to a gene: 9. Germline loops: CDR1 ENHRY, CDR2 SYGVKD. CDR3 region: CAISGQWDRVPGELFF. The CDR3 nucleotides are TGTGCCATCAGTGGCCAGTGGGACAGGGTGCCCGGGGAGCTGTTTTTT.

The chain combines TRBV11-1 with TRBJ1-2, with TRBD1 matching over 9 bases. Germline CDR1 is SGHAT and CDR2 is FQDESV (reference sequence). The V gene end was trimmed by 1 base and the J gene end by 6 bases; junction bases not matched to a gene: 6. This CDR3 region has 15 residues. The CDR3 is CASSLGGGTGNGYTF. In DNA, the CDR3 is TGTGCCAGCAGCTTAGGAGGTGGGACAGGGAATGGCTACACCTTC.

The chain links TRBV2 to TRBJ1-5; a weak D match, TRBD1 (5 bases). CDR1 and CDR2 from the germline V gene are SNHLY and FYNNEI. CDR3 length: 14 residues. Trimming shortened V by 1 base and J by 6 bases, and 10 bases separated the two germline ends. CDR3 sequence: CASSEGGSRQPQHF. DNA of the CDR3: TGTGCCAGCAGTGAAGGGGGCAGCCGTCAGCCCCAGCATTTT.

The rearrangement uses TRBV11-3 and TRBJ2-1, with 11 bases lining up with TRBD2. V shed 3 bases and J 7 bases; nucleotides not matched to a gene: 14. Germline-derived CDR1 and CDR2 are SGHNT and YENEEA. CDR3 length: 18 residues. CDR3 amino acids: CASSFGGLAGPKSNEQFF. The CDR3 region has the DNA TGTGCCAGCAGCTTTGGAGGACTAGCGGGCCCTAAGAGTAATGAGCAGTTCTTC.

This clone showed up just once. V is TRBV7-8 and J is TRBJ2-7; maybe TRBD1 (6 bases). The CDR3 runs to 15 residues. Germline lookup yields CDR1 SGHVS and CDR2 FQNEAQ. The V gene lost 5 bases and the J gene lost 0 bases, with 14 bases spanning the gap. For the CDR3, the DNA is TGTGCCAGCAGCCCGAGGGGGATCAACTCCTACGAGCAGTACTTC. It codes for CASSPRGINSYEQYF.